The clone carrying this T cell receptor (beta chain) was detected once. The antigen is not known. Using its own MiXCR run on the 5' RACE reads, TCRdb lists one record per CDR3 protein. The sample consists of under 150,000 distinct CDR3 sequences, approximately 16% of them appearing once. Germline lookup yields CDR1 SGHKS and CDR2 YYEKEE (reference sequence). The CDR3 has 13 residues. The V and J ends lost 1 base and 5 bases, in that order; junction bases with no gene match: 1. The data stem from a study of T-cell memory formation after mild COVID-19. Study-level information: Clusters of TCRs were largely donor specific. Overall study findings and caveats: Unconfirmed was the SARS-CoV-2 specificity of second-wave clones that peaked on day 37.

Sequenced: PBMCs or a T cell subset sorted from them (not recorded which). The origin of this receptor is an adult woman who had mild COVID-19 (a few samples of this study predate the infection). Cell type and time point are not known. V usage is TRBV5-5 and J usage is TRBJ1-1; 8 bases are shared with TRBD1. The CDR3 loop is CASSLWDRTEAFF. As DNA, the CDR3 is TGTGCCAGCAGCTTGTGGGACAGGACTGAAGCTTTCTTT.